This record covers a single T cell receptor (beta chain). This entry is derived from a study of blood T cell repertoires in COVID-19. Overall study: The origin of the acute and convalescent COVID-19 samples was the United States, Italy and Spain. PBMCs, B-cell-depleted T cells, or T cells were the source of the cDNA or gDNA that made up the material.

V lost 1 base and J lost 0; bases outside the gene matches: 2. Germline V CDR1 and CDR2: MGHRA, YSYEKL. CDR3 length equals 16 residues. In the study's own analysis: It was from reference gene primer amplification that nucleated cell counts were estimated. The method was immunoSEQ multiplex PCR; TCRdb's version includes in-frame clones alone and lacks a portion of them. That table furnishes V, J and clone size, whereas the DNA furnished D and trimming. The table has around 18,000 clones, approximately 89% seen once; the top ten hold around 12%. The chain recombines TRBV4-1 with TRBJ1-1; 10 positions agree with TRBD1. The TCR was taken from a human donor in a cohort sampled during active COVID-19. Sequencing was performed on peripheral blood. The CDR3 coding sequence is TGCGCCAGCAGCCAAGTGGGACAGGGGATGAACACTGAAGCTTTCTTT. This codes for CASSQVGQGMNTEAFF.